This T cell receptor (beta chain) comes out of a study of T cell responses to AZD1222 COVID-19 vaccine. CDR1 and CDR2 from the germline V gene are LGHDT and YNNKEL (reference sequence). This CDR3 spans 15 amino acids. V lost 4 bases, J lost 4 bases, and 13 bases lay in between. Study outcomes and limitations: Nearly half of spike-specific TCRs reportedly go after variant regions that carry no mutations. Only 5 or 6 individuals given AZD1222 were seropositive at baseline.

About this clone: Antigen unknown.

Profiling relied on immunoSEQ multiplex PCR, and the TCRdb table lists in-frame clones only, not all of them. The sample has 100,000 to 150,000 clones; about 89% are singletons. The clonotype was recovered from an adult in good health. This chain joins TRBV3-1 (or the pseudogene TRBV3-2) and TRBJ2-2, with a possible D match to TRBD1 (5 bases). The specimen was peripheral blood, collected on day 0 of AZD1222 vaccination. Here the CDR3 reads CASSLGQASTGELFF. The CDR3 DNA reads TGTGCCAGCAGCCTGGGGCAGGCCAGCACCGGGGAGCTGTTTTTT.